The TCR beta chain under discussion was sequenced for a study of blood T cells in healthy people across ages. The table lists this clonotype with many counts. The junction had 2 bases not matched to a gene; V was cut back by 0 bases and J by 1 base. Per the germline V gene, CDR1 is MNHEY and CDR2 is SMNVEV (reference sequence). The CDR3 has 15 residues. With a J-beta primer mix and a sample-barcoded 5' primer, a second PCR ran roughly 7 to 11 cycles. TCRdb re-called the 5' RACE reads with MiXCR, one entry per CDR3 protein. Of hundreds of thousands of distinct CDR3 sequences in the sample, 58% were seen once.

Sequenced input: blood. This TCR came from a man younger than 45 in good health. V and J are TRBV27 and TRBJ2-5; 7 bases fit TRBD1. CDR3 region: CASSLSRDSQETQYF. In DNA form, the CDR3 reads TGTGCCAGCAGTTTATCACGGGACAGCCAAGAGACCCAGTACTTC.